The 10 T cell receptor beta chains below come from one sample, sequenced in a study of cytomegalovirus exposure and HLA in healthy donors. The PCR made use of 60 Vbeta and 13 Jbeta primers. Using immunoSEQ multiplex PCR, the repertoire was profiled, and TCRdb retains in-frame clones only, with some absent. The sample lists about 160,000 clones; around 85% were seen once. Sequenced input: PBMCs. Source of these receptors: a man aged 40-50 years in good health and CMV-seronegative.

V and J are TRBV4-1 and TRBJ1-1; 11 bases are a match to TRBD1. Germline lookup yields CDR1 MGHRA and CDR2 YSYEKL. The CDR3 has 16 residues. The trim removed 3 bases at V and 4 bases at J, leaving 7 bases unmatched. This CDR3 is CASSHPGQGASTEAFF. In DNA, the CDR3 is TGCGCCAGCAGCCATCCCGGACAGGGGGCGAGCACTGAAGCTTTCTTT.

In this sample, this clone turned up once. V usage is TRBV27 and J usage is TRBJ1-1, with TRBD1 identical over 7 bases. V shed 4 bases and J 11 bases; nucleotides not matched to a gene: 7. The CDR3 is 12 amino acids. The V gene's germline CDR1 is MNHEY and CDR2 SMNVEV (reference sequence). The chain's CDR3 is CASSSLTGHAFF. Here the CDR3 DNA reads TGTGCCAGCAGTTCCTTGACAGGGCACGCTTTCTTT.

The V and J genes are TRBV15 and TRBJ1-4, with no clear D. The CDR3 is 16 residues long. Between the trimmed V and J ends, which lost 5 bases and 0 bases, there was a span of 13 bases. Germline assignment: CDR1 LNHNV and CDR2 YYDKDF (reference sequence). The DNA of the CDR3 is TGTGCCACCAGCCGGAGTTTAACTGCAACTAATGAAAAACTGTTTTTT. Residues: CATSRSLTATNEKLFF.

The chain combines TRBV10-2 with TRBJ1-1; D is undetermined. V lost 1 base and J 11 bases, leaving 14 bases between the germline ends. This CDR3 comprises 13 residues. Looked up from germline, CDR1 is WSHSY and CDR2 is SAAADI. The DNA for the CDR3 is TGCGCCAGCAGTGAGTTCAACAGTGTAACGGCTTTCTTT. Encoded protein: CASSEFNSVTAFF.

The count of this clone is one. In DNA form, the CDR3 reads TGTGCCAGTAGTATAGACTCCCTCTTGGGGGGGGGCAACACCGGGGAGCTGTTTTTT. The encoded protein is CASSIDSLLGGGNTGELFF. This chain connects TRBV19 to TRBJ2-2; D might be TRBD2 (7 bases). This CDR3 has 19 amino acids. Germline CDR1 is LNHDA and CDR2 is SQIVND (reference sequence). V lost 0 bases, J lost 2 bases, and 19 bases lay in between.

The chain couples TRBV5-6 to TRBJ2-7; possibly TRBD1 for D (5 bases). CDR1 and CDR2 from the germline V gene are SGHDT and YYEEEE. V was clipped by 3 bases and J by 2 bases, with 18 bases between them. The CDR3 contains 16 residues. In DNA form, the CDR3 reads TGTGCCAGCAGCTGGGGCCCTACAGGAACCGCCTACGAGCAGTACTTC. Its protein product is CASSWGPTGTAYEQYF.

The chain is built from TRBV7-2 and TRBJ2-5; 9 positions match TRBD2. Germline values: CDR1 SGHTA, CDR2 FQGNSA. There are 15 residues in the CDR3. The V segment lost 4 bases and the J segment 5 bases; nucleotides outside the gene matches: 8. For the CDR3, the DNA is TGTGCCAGCAGCTCAGGACTAGCGAGCCGGGAGACCCAGTACTTC. Its translation is CASSSGLASRETQYF.

The CDR3 sequence is CASRLEARETQYF. CDR3 coding DNA: TGTGCCAGCCGTTTAGAGGCGCGGGAGACCCAGTACTTC. The chain employs TRBV2 and TRBJ2-5; D ambiguous. V lost 8 bases and J 5 bases, leaving 15 bases between the germline ends. The germline CDR1 and CDR2 sequences are SNHLY and FYNNEI. There are 13 residues in the CDR3. The whole variable domain, filled in from reference TRBV2 and TRBJ2-5, reads EPEVTQTPSHQVTQMGQEVILRCVPISNHLYFYWYRQILGQKVEFLVSFYNNEISEKSEIFDDQFSVERPDGSNFTLKIRSTKLEDSAMYFCASRLEARETQYFGPGTRLLVL.

The chain joins TRBV7-2 to TRBJ1-1; D remains ambiguous. CDR3 size: 14 residues. Germline assignment: CDR1 SGHTA and CDR2 FQGNSA. V was clipped by 3 bases and J by 1 base, with 9 bases between them. The CDR3 loop is CASSFSARNTEAFF. CDR3 sequence (DNA): TGTGCCAGCAGCTTTTCTGCCAGGAACACTGAAGCTTTCTTT.

The V and J genes are TRBV10-3 and TRBJ2-7; D may be TRBD2 (5 bases). V gave up 5 bases and J gave up 7 bases, with 9 bases separating them. The CDR3 consists of 11 residues. Germline V CDR1 and CDR2: ENHRY, SYGVKD. This CDR3 is CAISPAGEQYF. The DNA of the CDR3 is TGTGCCATCAGTCCGGCGGGTGAGCAGTACTTC.